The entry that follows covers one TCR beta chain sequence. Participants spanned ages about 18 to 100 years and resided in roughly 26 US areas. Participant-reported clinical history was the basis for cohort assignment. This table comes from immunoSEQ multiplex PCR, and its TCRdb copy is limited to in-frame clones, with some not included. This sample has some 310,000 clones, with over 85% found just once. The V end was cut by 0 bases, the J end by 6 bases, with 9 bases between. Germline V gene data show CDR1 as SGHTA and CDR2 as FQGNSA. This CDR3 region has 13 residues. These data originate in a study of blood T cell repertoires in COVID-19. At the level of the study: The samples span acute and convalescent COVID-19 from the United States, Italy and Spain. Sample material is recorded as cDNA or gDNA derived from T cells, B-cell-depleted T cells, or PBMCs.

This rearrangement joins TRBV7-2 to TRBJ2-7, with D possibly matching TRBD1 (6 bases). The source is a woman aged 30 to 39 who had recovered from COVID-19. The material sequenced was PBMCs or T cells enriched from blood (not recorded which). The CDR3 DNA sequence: TGTGCCAGCAGCTTAGCCAGGGGTGGCGAGCAGTACTTC. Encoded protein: CASSLARGGEQYF.